This TCR beta chain is drawn from a study of blood T cell repertoires in COVID-19. Background on the study: Acute and convalescent COVID-19 specimens originated in the United States, Italy and Spain.

The ends were cut back, 2 bases at V and 3 bases at J, with 11 bases in the middle. Germline CDR1 and CDR2: SGHDN and FVKESK. This CDR3 region has 14 residues. In the original processing: The assay estimated nucleated cells by amplifying reference gene primers. Data came from immunoSEQ multiplex PCR; TCRdb stores just in-frame clones and leaves some out. The D gene and trimming were derived from the DNA, and the V and J assignments and clone size from that table. This sample yields 350,000 to 450,000 clones, of which more than 70% are seen a single time; 1.2% to 1.5% belongs to the top ten. The sequence came from a young woman who had been exposed to COVID-19. Sequenced sample: PBMCs or T cells enriched from blood (not recorded which). The V and J genes are TRBV14 and TRBJ2-7; D possibly corresponds to TRBD1 (6 bases). CDR3 sequence reads: CASSQSHRDYEQYF. Here the CDR3 DNA reads TGTGCCAGCAGCCAATCGCACAGGGACTACGAGCAGTACTTC.